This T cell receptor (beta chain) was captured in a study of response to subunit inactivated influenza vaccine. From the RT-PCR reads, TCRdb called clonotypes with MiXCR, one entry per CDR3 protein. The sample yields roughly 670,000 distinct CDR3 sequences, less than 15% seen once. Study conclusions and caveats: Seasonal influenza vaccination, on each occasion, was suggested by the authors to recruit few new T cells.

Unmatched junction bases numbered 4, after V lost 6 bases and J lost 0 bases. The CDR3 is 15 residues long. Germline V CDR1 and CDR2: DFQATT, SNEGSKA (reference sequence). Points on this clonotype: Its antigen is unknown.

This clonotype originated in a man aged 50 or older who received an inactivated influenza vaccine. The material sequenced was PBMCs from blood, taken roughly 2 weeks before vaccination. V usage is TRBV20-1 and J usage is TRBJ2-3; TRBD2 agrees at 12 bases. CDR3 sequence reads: CSARLAGESTDTQYF. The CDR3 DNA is TGCAGTGCAAGACTAGCGGGGGAGAGCACAGATACGCAGTATTTT.